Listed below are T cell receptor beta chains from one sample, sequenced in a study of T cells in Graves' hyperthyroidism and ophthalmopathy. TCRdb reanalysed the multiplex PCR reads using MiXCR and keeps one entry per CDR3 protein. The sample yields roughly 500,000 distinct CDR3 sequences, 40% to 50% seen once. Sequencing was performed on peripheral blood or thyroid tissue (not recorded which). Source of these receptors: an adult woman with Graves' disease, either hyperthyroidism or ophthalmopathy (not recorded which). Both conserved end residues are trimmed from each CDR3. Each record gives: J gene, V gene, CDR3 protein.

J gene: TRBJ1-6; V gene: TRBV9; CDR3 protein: ASRNKNWDLGSPLH
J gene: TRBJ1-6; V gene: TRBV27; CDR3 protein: ASSFRRANSPLH
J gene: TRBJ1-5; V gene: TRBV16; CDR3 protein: ASSQSGGALRQH
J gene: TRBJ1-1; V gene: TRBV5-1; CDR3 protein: ASSLDGTKGTSEAF
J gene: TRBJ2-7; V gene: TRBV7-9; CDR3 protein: ASSSVLGYEQY
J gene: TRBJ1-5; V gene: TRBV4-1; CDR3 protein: ASSQDVGPQH
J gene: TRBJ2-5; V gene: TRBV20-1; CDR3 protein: SAPRQETQY
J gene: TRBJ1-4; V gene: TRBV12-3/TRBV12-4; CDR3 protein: ASTNWGTNEKLF
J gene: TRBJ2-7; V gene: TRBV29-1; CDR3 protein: SGLRGAGYEQY
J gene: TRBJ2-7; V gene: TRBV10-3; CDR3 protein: AISGQGSYEQY
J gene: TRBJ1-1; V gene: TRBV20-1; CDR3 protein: SAPKSGGRRNTEAF
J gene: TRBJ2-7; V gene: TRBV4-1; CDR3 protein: ASSQDRYGSPPYEQY
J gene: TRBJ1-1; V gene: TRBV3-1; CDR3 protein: ASSPTGQAEAF